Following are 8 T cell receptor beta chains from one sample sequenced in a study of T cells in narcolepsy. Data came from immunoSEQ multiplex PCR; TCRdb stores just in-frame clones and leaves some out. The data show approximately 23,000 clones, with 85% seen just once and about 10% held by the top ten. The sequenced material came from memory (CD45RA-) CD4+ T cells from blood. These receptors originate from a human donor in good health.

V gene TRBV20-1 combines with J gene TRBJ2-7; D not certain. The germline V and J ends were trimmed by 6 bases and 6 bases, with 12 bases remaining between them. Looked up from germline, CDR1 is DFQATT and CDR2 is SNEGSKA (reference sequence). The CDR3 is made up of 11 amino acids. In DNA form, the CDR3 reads TGCAGTGCCCACGGACGAGGCGAGCAGTACTTC. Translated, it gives CSAHGRGEQYF.

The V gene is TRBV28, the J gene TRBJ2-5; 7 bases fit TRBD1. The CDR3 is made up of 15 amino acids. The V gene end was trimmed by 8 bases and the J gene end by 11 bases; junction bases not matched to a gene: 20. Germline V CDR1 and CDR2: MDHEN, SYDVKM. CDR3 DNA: TGTGCCAGCTTTCCCTCCGGGACAGATATACGAGAGCAGTACTTC. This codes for CASFPSGTDIREQYF.

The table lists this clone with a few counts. CDR3 region: CASSPVHTGELFF. In DNA, the CDR3 is TGTGCCAGCAGTCCAGTCCACACCGGGGAGCTGTTTTTT. This rearrangement joins TRBV28 to TRBJ2-2, with D unresolved. This CDR3 has 13 amino acids. The germline gives CDR1 MDHEN, CDR2 SYDVKM. Trimming took 5 bases from V and 3 from J, leaving 7 bases between them. Drawing the rest from reference TRBV28 and TRBJ2-2, the complete variable domain is DVKVTQSSRYLVKRTGEKVFLECVQDMDHENMFWYRQDPGLGLRLIYFSYDVKMKEKGDIPEGYSVSREKKERFSLILESASTNQTSMYLCASSPVHTGELFFGEGSRLTVL.

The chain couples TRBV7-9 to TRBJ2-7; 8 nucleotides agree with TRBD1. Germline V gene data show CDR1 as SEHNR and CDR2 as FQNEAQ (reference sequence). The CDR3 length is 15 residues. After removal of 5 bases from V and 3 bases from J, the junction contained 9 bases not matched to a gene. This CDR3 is CASSAPDRDGYEQYF. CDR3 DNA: TGTGCCAGCAGCGCGCCGGACAGGGACGGCTACGAGCAGTACTTC.

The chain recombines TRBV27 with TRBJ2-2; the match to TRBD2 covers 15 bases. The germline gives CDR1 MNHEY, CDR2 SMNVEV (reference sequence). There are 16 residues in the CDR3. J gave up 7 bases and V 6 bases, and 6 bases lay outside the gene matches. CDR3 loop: CASRPGLAGGVGELFF. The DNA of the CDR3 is TGTGCCAGCAGGCCGGGACTAGCGGGAGGTGTCGGGGAGCTGTTTTTT.

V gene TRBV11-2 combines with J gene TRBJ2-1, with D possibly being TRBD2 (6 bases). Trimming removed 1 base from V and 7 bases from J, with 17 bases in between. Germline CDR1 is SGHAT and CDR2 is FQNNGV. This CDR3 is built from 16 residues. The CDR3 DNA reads TGTGCCAGCAGCTTAGTTCTTCGCGGTGCGGGAAATGAGCAGTTCTTC. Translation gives CASSLVLRGAGNEQFF.

CDR3 region: CASSLEVGNSPLHF. The CDR3 DNA reads TGTGCCAGCAGCTTGGAGGTGGGTAACTCACCCCTCCACTTT. The chain is built from TRBV5-4 and TRBJ1-6; D unresolved. The CDR3 contains 14 residues. V lost 0 bases and J lost 10, with 11 bases in between. Germline-derived CDR1 and CDR2 are SGHNT and YYREEE (reference sequence).

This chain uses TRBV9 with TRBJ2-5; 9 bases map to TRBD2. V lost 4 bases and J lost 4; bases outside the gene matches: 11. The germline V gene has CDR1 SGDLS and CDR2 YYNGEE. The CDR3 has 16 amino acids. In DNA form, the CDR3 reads TGTGCCAGCAGCCCCCGAGTGCTACTAGCGGGAGAGACCCAGTACTTC. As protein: CASSPRVLLAGETQYF. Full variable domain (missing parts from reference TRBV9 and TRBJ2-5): DSGVTQTPKHLITATGQRVTLRCSPRSGDLSVYWYQQSLDQGLQFLIQYYNGEERAKGNILERFSAQQFPDLHSELNLSSLELGDSALYFCASSPRVLLAGETQYFGPGTRLLVL.